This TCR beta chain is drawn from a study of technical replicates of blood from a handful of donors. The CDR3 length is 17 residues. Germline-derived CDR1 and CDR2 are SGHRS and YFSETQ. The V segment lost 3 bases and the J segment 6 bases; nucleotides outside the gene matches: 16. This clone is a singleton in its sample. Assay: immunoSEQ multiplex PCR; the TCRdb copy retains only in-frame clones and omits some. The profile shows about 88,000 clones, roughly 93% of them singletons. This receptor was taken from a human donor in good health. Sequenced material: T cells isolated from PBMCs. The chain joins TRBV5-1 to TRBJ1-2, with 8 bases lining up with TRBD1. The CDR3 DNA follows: TGCGCCAGCAGCTGGCGTTTGCGGCAGGGGGCTTTCGATGGCTACACCTTC. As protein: CASSWRLRQGAFDGYTF.